Listed below are T cell receptor beta chains from one sample, sequenced in a study of blood T cell repertoires in COVID-19. Using immunoSEQ multiplex PCR, the repertoire was profiled, and TCRdb retains in-frame clones only, with some absent. This table has approximately 350,000 clones, 90% to 95% appearing once. Material for sequencing was peripheral blood. The source of these receptors is a woman aged 18 to 35 who had recovered from COVID-19. The CDR3 runs from the conserved cysteine through the conserved F or W. A D gene is named only where the DNA matches it firmly. Not every row has a clone size; where given, it reads once, few, many or a size class.

abundance: few
j_gene: TRBJ2-2
d_gene: NA
v_gene: TRBV6-2/TRBV6-3
CDR3aa: CASSRLGTGELFF
CDR3nt: TGTGCCAGCAGTCGACTGGGTACCGGGGAGCTGTTTTTT

abundance: NA
j_gene: TRBJ1-1
d_gene: NA
v_gene: TRBV5-4
CDR3aa: CASSFDRPNTEAFF
CDR3nt: TGTGCCAGCAGCTTTGACAGGCCAAACACTGAAGCTTTCTTT

abundance: once
j_gene: TRBJ2-5
d_gene: NA
v_gene: TRBV12-1
CDR3aa: CASSFETSGIQETQYF
CDR3nt: TGTGCCAGCAGCTTTGAAACTAGCGGGATACAAGAGACCCAGTACTTC

abundance: once
j_gene: TRBJ1-2
d_gene: NA
v_gene: TRBV7-2
CDR3aa: CASSLEIIYGYTF
CDR3nt: TGTGCCAGCAGCTTAGAAATAATCTATGGCTACACCTTC

abundance: NA
j_gene: TRBJ1-4
d_gene: TRBD1
v_gene: TRBV4-1
CDR3aa: CASSLQGGSGEKLFF
CDR3nt: TGCGCCAGCAGCCTACAGGGGGGTAGTGGTGAAAAACTGTTTTTT

abundance: once
j_gene: TRBJ2-5
d_gene: NA
v_gene: TRBV29-1
CDR3aa: CSVEVGAQETQYF
CDR3nt: TGCAGCGTTGAGGTGGGGGCGCAAGAGACCCAGTACTTC

abundance: NA
j_gene: TRBJ2-3
d_gene: NA
v_gene: TRBV4-3
CDR3aa: CASSQYSSPDTQYF
CDR3nt: TGCGCCAGCAGCCAATATAGCAGCCCAGATACGCAGTATTTT

abundance: NA
j_gene: TRBJ2-2
d_gene: NA
v_gene: TRBV6-1
CDR3aa: CASSGTPTGLTKGTGELFF
CDR3nt: TGTGCCAGTAGTGGGACTCCCACCGGCCTCACAAAGGGCACCGGGGAGCTGTTTTTT

abundance: NA
j_gene: TRBJ1-2
d_gene: TRBD1
v_gene: TRBV11-3
CDR3aa: CASSLDPTGGGYTF
CDR3nt: TGTGCCAGCAGCTTAGATCCCACAGGGGGAGGCTACACCTTC

abundance: NA
j_gene: TRBJ2-2
d_gene: NA
v_gene: TRBV4-3
CDR3aa: CASSRLAGGELFF
CDR3nt: TGCGCCAGCAGCCGCCTAGCAGGCGGGGAGCTGTTTTTT

abundance: NA
j_gene: TRBJ2-3
d_gene: NA
v_gene: TRBV7-2
CDR3aa: CASSLWGPPDTQYF
CDR3nt: TGTGCCAGCAGCTTATGGGGCCCCCCAGATACGCAGTATTTT

abundance: NA
j_gene: TRBJ2-1
d_gene: TRBD2
v_gene: TRBV5-4
CDR3aa: CASSSGLAGVRNEQFF
CDR3nt: TGTGCCAGCAGCTCCGGACTAGCGGGAGTGAGAAATGAGCAGTTCTTC

abundance: NA
j_gene: TRBJ2-1
d_gene: TRBD2
v_gene: TRBV11-2
CDR3aa: CASSPSGRASDEQFF
CDR3nt: TGTGCCAGCAGCCCTAGCGGGAGGGCCTCGGATGAGCAGTTCTTC

abundance: NA
j_gene: TRBJ2-1
d_gene: TRBD2
v_gene: TRBV5-1
CDR3aa: CASSFPGGSEQFF
CDR3nt: TGCGCCAGCAGCTTCCCCGGGGGGAGTGAGCAGTTCTTC

abundance: NA
j_gene: TRBJ2-2
d_gene: NA
v_gene: TRBV9
CDR3aa: CASSAGANTGELFF
CDR3nt: TGTGCCAGCAGCGCGGGAGCGAACACCGGGGAGCTGTTTTTT

abundance: NA
j_gene: TRBJ2-1
d_gene: TRBD1
v_gene: TRBV7-8
CDR3aa: CASSRGTGGMYNEQFF
CDR3nt: TGTGCCAGCAGCCGGGGGACAGGGGGCATGTACAATGAGCAGTTCTTC

abundance: NA
j_gene: TRBJ1-2
d_gene: TRBD1
v_gene: TRBV19
CDR3aa: CASSLGQAPSYGYTF
CDR3nt: TGTGCCAGTAGTTTAGGACAGGCCCCGTCCTATGGCTACACCTTC

abundance: NA
j_gene: TRBJ2-1
d_gene: NA
v_gene: TRBV4-1
CDR3aa: CASSHPAGLSFYNEQFF
CDR3nt: TGCGCCAGCAGCCACCCCGCCGGTTTGTCTTTCTACAATGAGCAGTTCTTC

abundance: NA
j_gene: TRBJ1-3
d_gene: NA
v_gene: TRBV7-9
CDR3aa: CASSLNRRFSGNTIYF
CDR3nt: TGTGCCAGCAGCTTAAATAGGCGGTTCTCTGGAAACACCATATATTTT

abundance: NA
j_gene: TRBJ1-2
d_gene: NA
v_gene: TRBV18
CDR3aa: CASSSGSPGYTF
CDR3nt: TGTGCCAGCTCAAGCGGGAGTCCGGGCTACACCTTC

abundance: NA
j_gene: TRBJ2-2
d_gene: NA
v_gene: TRBV5-5
CDR3aa: CASTRQNTGELFF
CDR3nt: TGTGCCAGCACAAGACAAAACACCGGGGAGCTGTTTTTT

abundance: NA
j_gene: TRBJ2-4
d_gene: NA
v_gene: TRBV14
CDR3aa: CASSQQGMAKNIQYF
CDR3nt: TGTGCCAGCAGCCAGCAGGGTATGGCCAAAAACATTCAGTACTTC

abundance: NA
j_gene: TRBJ2-2
d_gene: NA
v_gene: TRBV10-2
CDR3aa: CASRDDSVGELFF
CDR3nt: TGCGCCAGCAGAGATGACTCGGTGGGGGAGCTGTTTTTT

abundance: once
j_gene: TRBJ1-2
d_gene: NA
v_gene: TRBV3-1/TRBV3-2
CDR3aa: CASSQHHSRDFYGYTF
CDR3nt: TGTGCCAGCAGCCAACATCACTCCAGGGACTTCTATGGCTACACCTTC

abundance: NA
j_gene: TRBJ1-6
d_gene: NA
v_gene: TRBV20-1
CDR3aa: CSASSTLGRGSPLHF
CDR3nt: TGCAGTGCTAGTTCGACCTTAGGTCGCGGTTCACCCCTCCACTTT

abundance: NA
j_gene: TRBJ2-3
d_gene: NA
v_gene: TRBV6-4
CDR3aa: CASSYSGTSTDTQYF
CDR3nt: TGTGCCAGCAGTTACTCCGGGACTAGCACAGATACGCAGTATTTT

abundance: NA
j_gene: TRBJ2-5
d_gene: NA
v_gene: TRBV5-6
CDR3aa: CASSLAETQYF
CDR3nt: TGTGCCAGCAGCCTGGCTGAGACCCAGTACTTC

abundance: NA
j_gene: TRBJ2-2
d_gene: NA
v_gene: TRBV4-3
CDR3aa: CASSLLMFRGETGELFF
CDR3nt: TGCGCCAGCAGCCTCCTGATGTTCAGGGGAGAGACCGGGGAGCTGTTTTTT